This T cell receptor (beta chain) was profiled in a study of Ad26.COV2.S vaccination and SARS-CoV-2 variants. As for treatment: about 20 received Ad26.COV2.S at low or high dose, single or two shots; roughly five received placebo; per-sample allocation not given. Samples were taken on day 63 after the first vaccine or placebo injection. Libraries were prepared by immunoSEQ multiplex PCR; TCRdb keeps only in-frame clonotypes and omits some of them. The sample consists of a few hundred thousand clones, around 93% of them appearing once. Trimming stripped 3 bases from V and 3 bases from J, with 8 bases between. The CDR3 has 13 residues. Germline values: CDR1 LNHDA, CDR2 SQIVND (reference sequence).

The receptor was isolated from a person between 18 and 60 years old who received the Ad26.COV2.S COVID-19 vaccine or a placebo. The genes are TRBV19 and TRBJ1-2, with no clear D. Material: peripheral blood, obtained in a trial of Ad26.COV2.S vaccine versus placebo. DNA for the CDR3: TGTGCCAGTAGTATCCCCCACTACTATGGCTACACCTTC. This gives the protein CASSIPHYYGYTF. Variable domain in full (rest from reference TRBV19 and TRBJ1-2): DGGITQSPKYLFRKEGQNVTLSCEQNLNHDAMYWYRQDPGQGLRLIYYSQIVNDFQKGDIAEGYSVSREKKESFPLTVTSAQKNPTAFYLCASSIPHYYGYTFGSGTRLTVV.